The 21 T cell receptor beta chains reported below all come from one sample, sequenced in a study of cytomegalovirus exposure and HLA in healthy donors. This table comes from immunoSEQ multiplex PCR, and its TCRdb copy is limited to in-frame clones, with some not included. The sample includes approximately 140,000 clones, approximately 85% seen only once; the top ten take under 1.5%. Sequencing was done on a sample of PBMCs. These receptors were taken from a woman in her 30s in good health and CMV-seronegative.

The genes are TRBV29-1 and TRBJ2-1, with 8 bases that match TRBD2. J was trimmed by 4 bases and V by 6 bases; bases with no gene match: 5. From germline, CDR1 is SQVTM and CDR2 ANQGSEA. The CDR3 has 13 amino acids. In DNA form, the CDR3 reads TGCAGCGTCGGGGGGGATATTTACAATGAGCAGTTCTTC. Translating gives CSVGGDIYNEQFF.

This clone occurred a few times. The chain links TRBV7-9 to TRBJ1-6; D remains ambiguous. The length of the CDR3 is 13 residues. From germline, CDR1 is SEHNR and CDR2 FQNEAQ (reference sequence). The V end was cut by 4 bases, the J end by 5 bases, with 6 bases between. The CDR3 DNA follows: TGTGCCAGCAGCTCCCTAGATAATTCACCCCTCCACTTT. It encodes CASSSLDNSPLHF.

J is TRBJ2-3 and V is TRBV7-2, with a possible D match to TRBD2 (7 bases). V was shortened by 5 bases and J by 6 bases, with 21 bases between the two germline ends. This CDR3 spans 16 amino acids. Germline loops: CDR1 SGHTA, CDR2 FQGNSA. Here the CDR3 reads CASSRAVGGAFDTQYF. CDR3 coding DNA: TGTGCCAGCAGCCGAGCTGTTGGGGGGGCCTTTGATACGCAGTATTTT.

The chain joins TRBV27 to TRBJ1-2, with 9 bases fitting TRBD1. Per germline, CDR1 MNHEY and CDR2 SMNVEV (reference sequence). V trimming: 2 bases; J trimming: 7 bases; junction bases outside the gene matches: 5. This CDR3 has 14 residues. The CDR3 here is CASSLRGTGFGYTF. Here the CDR3 DNA reads TGTGCCAGCAGTTTACGGGGGACAGGGTTTGGCTACACCTTC.

The chain has TRBV9 and TRBJ1-6, with 11 nucleotides matching TRBD1. V shed 0 bases, J shed 7 bases, and the junction held 0 bases outside the gene matches. The germline CDR1 and CDR2 sequences are SGDLS and YYNGEE. The CDR3 length is 15 residues. CDR3 nucleotides: TGTGCCAGCAGCGTAGGGACAGGGGGCAATTCACCCCTCCACTTT. This codes for CASSVGTGGNSPLHF.

J is TRBJ2-3 and V is TRBV11-1, with 8 nucleotides matching TRBD2. Germline-derived CDR1 and CDR2 are SGHAT and FQDESV (reference sequence). CDR3 length: 15 residues. J lost 2 bases, V lost 8 bases, and 9 bases had no gene match. The CDR3 here is CASGQAGANTDTQYF. Here the CDR3 DNA reads TGTGCCAGCGGACAAGCGGGGGCTAACACAGATACGCAGTATTTT.

The V call is TRBV2, the J call TRBJ2-5; the match to TRBD2 covers 9 bases. In germline, CDR1 is SNHLY, CDR2 FYNNEI. The CDR3 runs 14 residues. Trimming at V came to 4 bases and at J to 6 bases, leaving 6 bases not matched to a gene. CDR3 amino acids: CASSVGGGAKTQYF. For the CDR3, the DNA is TGTGCCAGCAGTGTAGGCGGGGGGGCGAAGACCCAGTACTTC.

The V and J genes are TRBV5-1 and TRBJ2-2, with TRBD1 matching over 7 bases. V shed 4 bases and J 6 bases; nucleotides not matched to a gene: 6. CDR1 is SGHRS, CDR2 YFSETQ, per germline. This CDR3 has 14 residues. Written as DNA, the CDR3 is TGCGCCAGCAGCCAGGGGGTTGGATCCGGGGAGCTGTTTTTT. Amino acid sequence: CASSQGVGSGELFF.

The rearrangement joins TRBV18 to TRBJ1-3; D unclear. Germline CDR1 reads KGHSH; CDR2 reads LQKENI. The CDR3 has 16 amino acids. V dropped 4 bases and J dropped 8 bases, with 21 bases sitting between them. CDR3 bases: TGTGCCAGCTCACGTGAACAGCCGACGGATGGTTACACCATATATTTT. Protein: CASSREQPTDGYTIYF.

This clone is a singleton in its sample. V is TRBV28 and J is TRBJ1-2, with TRBD1 matching 10 bases. V shed 5 bases, J shed 3 bases, and the junction held 3 bases outside the gene matches. The length of the CDR3 is 14 residues. Germline values: CDR1 MDHEN, CDR2 SYDVKM. CDR3: CASSPGTGDYGYTF. For the CDR3, the DNA is TGTGCCAGCAGTCCCGGGACAGGGGACTATGGCTACACCTTC.

The count of this clone is one. This sequence joins TRBV27 and TRBJ1-2, with D hard to call. CDR1 and CDR2 (germline): MNHEY, SMNVEV (reference sequence). The CDR3 runs 13 residues. V gave up 8 bases and J gave up 4 bases, with 14 bases separating them. The DNA of the CDR3 is TGTGCCAGCGGTAGAGTTCTTGGCTATGGCTACACCTTC. Amino acids: CASGRVLGYGYTF.

V and J are TRBV6-8 and TRBJ1-4, with D possibly being TRBD1 (5 bases). V was trimmed by 8 bases and J by 5 bases, leaving 9 bases between them. The length of the CDR3 is 12 residues. Germline lookup yields CDR1 MNHGY and CDR2 SAAAGT. CDR3 in DNA: TGTGCCAGCTTCGGGGGAAATGAAAAACTGTTTTTT. Its protein product is CASFGGNEKLFF.

The chain is built from TRBV13 and TRBJ2-7; D is possibly TRBD2 (6 bases). V was shortened by 3 bases and J by 6 bases, with 9 bases between the two germline ends. The CDR3 consists of 12 residues. Germline V CDR1 and CDR2: PRHDT, FYEKMQ (reference sequence). CDR3 in amino acids: CASSFGRFEQYF. CDR3 DNA: TGTGCCAGCAGCTTCGGGAGATTCGAGCAGTACTTC.

The chain joins TRBV18 to TRBJ2-3; tentatively, D is TRBD1 (5 bases). Germline V gives CDR1 KGHSH, CDR2 LQKENI. This CDR3 is 12 amino acids long. V was clipped by 6 bases and J by 5 bases, with 9 bases between them. The CDR3, as DNA: TGTGCCAGCTCCCACGGACAAGATACGCAGTATTTT. The encoded protein is CASSHGQDTQYF.

The chain carries TRBV21-1 and TRBJ2-7; TRBD2 is taken as the D call from the table, unchecked against the DNA. TRBV21-1 is noted as a pseudogene. The CDR3 length is 19 residues. DNA of the CDR3: TGTGCCAGCAGCAAAGCAAAGCGGGGGGTCCGTCCCCTTGGGCGCGAGCAGTACTTC. Translating it yields CASSKAKRGVRPLGREQYF.

The chain is built from TRBV27 and TRBJ2-7; 7 positions agree with TRBD2. The CDR3 runs 15 residues. Germline V CDR1 and CDR2: MNHEY, SMNVEV (reference sequence). With 5 bases clipped from V and 4 bases from J, the junction kept 11 bases outside the gene matches. DNA of the CDR3: TGTGCCAGCAGTCCCGTTGAGCGGGGACGTTACGAGCAGTACTTC. As protein: CASSPVERGRYEQYF.

The chain employs TRBV4-1 and TRBJ1-1; maybe TRBD1 (6 bases). CDR1 is MGHRA, CDR2 YSYEKL, per germline. This CDR3 spans 18 amino acids. Trimming stripped 0 bases from V and 1 base from J, with 18 bases between. The CDR3 region has the DNA TGCGCCAGCAGCCAAGAATCGAGGGGGAGCAGTCGGAACACTGAAGCTTTCTTT. Its translation: CASSQESRGSSRNTEAFF.

This chain joins TRBV28 and TRBJ1-2; TRBD1 aligns across 7 bases. The ends lost 6 bases at V and 1 base at J; junction bases unmatched: 2. This CDR3 is 13 amino acids long. The V gene's germline CDR1 is MDHEN and CDR2 SYDVKM. CDR3 protein: CASSTGVNYGYTF. In DNA form, the CDR3 reads TGTGCCAGCAGCACAGGGGTTAACTATGGCTACACCTTC.

This clone was recorded once. The genes are TRBV28 and TRBJ1-2; 9 nucleotides agree with TRBD1. Germline values: CDR1 MDHEN, CDR2 SYDVKM. This CDR3 region has 15 residues. J was trimmed by 4 bases and V by 8 bases; bases with no gene match: 11. CDR3 in DNA: TGTGCCAGCTTAAGTCCGGGACAGGGTGTCTATGGCTACACCTTC. Residues: CASLSPGQGVYGYTF.

The genes are TRBV15 and TRBJ2-3; 10 bases align to TRBD1. V shed 3 bases, J shed 3 bases, and the junction held 6 bases outside the gene matches. Germline V gene data show CDR1 as LNHNV and CDR2 as YYDKDF (reference sequence). CDR3 length equals 16 residues. The DNA for the CDR3 is TGTGCCACCAGCAGCCCCCGGGACAGGGGTACAGATACGCAGTATTTT. Translated, it gives CATSSPRDRGTDTQYF.

This chain's CDR3 is CASSSPPDRVLFF. The DNA of the CDR3 is TGCGCCAGCAGCTCGCCACCCGACAGGGTTTTGTTCTTC. This rearrangement joins TRBV5-1 to TRBJ2-1, with TRBD1 identical over 7 bases. V shed 3 bases and J 15 bases; nucleotides not matched to a gene: 12. Germline V CDR1 and CDR2: SGHRS, YFSETQ. The CDR3 sequence is 13 residues long.